These T cell receptor beta chains were read from a single sample in a study of blood T cell repertoires in COVID-19. TCRdb keeps only in-frame clones here, not all; method: immunoSEQ multiplex PCR. The data show hundreds of thousands of clones, 80% to 90% seen once. Source material: PBMCs or T cells enriched from blood (not recorded which). These receptors came from a woman aged 25-40 years with acute COVID-19. Both conserved end residues are part of each CDR3. A D gene is named only where the DNA matches it firmly. Some rows have no size entry. The others give once, few or many, or a class for an expanded clone.

clone_size: many; v_call: TRBV3-1/TRBV3-2; d_call: TRBD1; cdr3_length: 13; j_call: TRBJ1-2; cdr3_nt: TGTGCCAGCAGCCCAGACAGGGCCTATGGCTACACCTTC; cdr3_aa: CASSPDRAYGYTF
clone_size: NA; v_call: TRBV18; d_call: NA; cdr3_length: 14; j_call: TRBJ1-2; cdr3_nt: TGTGCCAGCTTCTCTAAACAAGGGAGGAACGGCTACACCTTC; cdr3_aa: CASFSKQGRNGYTF
clone_size: NA; v_call: TRBV5-4; d_call: NA; cdr3_length: 17; j_call: TRBJ1-2; cdr3_nt: TGTGCCAGCAGCTTGGAGGGACTAGGAGGATTTCGGTATGGCTACACCTTC; cdr3_aa: CASSLEGLGGFRYGYTF
clone_size: NA; v_call: TRBV30; d_call: NA; cdr3_length: 15; j_call: TRBJ1-6; cdr3_nt: TGTGCCTGGACCCTCGGGGGGGGGCATAATTCACCCCTCCACTTT; cdr3_aa: CAWTLGGGHNSPLHF
clone_size: NA; v_call: TRBV9; d_call: NA; cdr3_length: 17; j_call: TRBJ1-2; cdr3_nt: TGTGCCAGCAGCGTTCTCCTGACAGGACTCCCCAACTATGGCTACACCTTC; cdr3_aa: CASSVLLTGLPNYGYTF
clone_size: NA; v_call: TRBV7-8; d_call: TRBD2; cdr3_length: 15; j_call: TRBJ2-1; cdr3_nt: TGTGCCAGCAGCTGGGGGGTAGCGGGGGTCAATGAGCAGTTCTTC; cdr3_aa: CASSWGVAGVNEQFF
clone_size: NA; v_call: TRBV24-1; d_call: NA; cdr3_length: 14; j_call: TRBJ2-5; cdr3_nt: TGTGCCACCAGTGTCCCTGGGCCACCGGAGACCCAGTACTTC; cdr3_aa: CATSVPGPPETQYF
clone_size: NA; v_call: TRBV9; d_call: NA; cdr3_length: 16; j_call: TRBJ2-7; cdr3_nt: TGTGCCAGCAGCGTCCGTCTGGGGGCGAGTCGGTTCGAGCAGTACTTC; cdr3_aa: CASSVRLGASRFEQYF
clone_size: NA; v_call: TRBV6-5; d_call: TRBD2; cdr3_length: 16; j_call: TRBJ2-7; cdr3_nt: TGTGCCAGCAGTTACGATCCTCCGGGACTAGAGGGCGAGCAGTACTTC; cdr3_aa: CASSYDPPGLEGEQYF
clone_size: NA; v_call: TRBV11-3; d_call: NA; cdr3_length: 13; j_call: TRBJ2-7; cdr3_nt: TGTGCCAGCAGCCGAGGGAGCTCCTACGAGCAGTACTTC; cdr3_aa: CASSRGSSYEQYF
clone_size: NA; v_call: TRBV4-1; d_call: TRBD1; cdr3_length: 15; j_call: TRBJ1-4; cdr3_nt: TGCGCCAGCAGCCCACCGGGACAGGGTCAAGAAAAACTGTTTTTT; cdr3_aa: CASSPPGQGQEKLFF